This T cell receptor (beta chain) is from a study of T cell responses to AZD1222 COVID-19 vaccine. Study-wide results and caveats: All repertoire sampling was performed exclusively after the peak T cell response.

Sequencing was performed with immunoSEQ multiplex PCR; in TCRdb, only in-frame clones are kept and a portion is missing. The repertoire holds 100,000 to 150,000 clones, with about 85% as singletons. There are a few counts of this clone. Antigen unknown. Sequenced here: peripheral blood, sampled on day 0 of AZD1222 vaccination. The TCR originated in an adult in good health.

The CDR3, as DNA: TGCGCCAGCAGCCAAGGCGGGGCGGGGTCAGAGACCCAGTACTTC. It translates to CASSQGGAGSETQYF. V and J are TRBV4-1 and TRBJ2-5, with D possibly being TRBD2 (6 bases). The V gene lost 1 base and the J gene lost 4 bases, with 13 bases spanning the gap. Germline assignment: CDR1 MGHRA and CDR2 YSYEKL. CDR3 length: 15 residues.